Listed here are 16 T cell receptor beta chains from one sample, sequenced in a study of a mutant IDH1 vaccine in newly diagnosed glioma. Clones were sequenced by immunoSEQ multiplex PCR, and TCRdb holds only the in-frame ones, with some missing. The table shows tens of thousands of clones, with around 85% occurring only once. The sample's time point: week 23, last vaccination. In the vaccine, a single dose held 300 ug of the mutant IDH1 20-mer peptide, along with topical imiquimod. Their recognized antigens are unknown. The sample consisted of PBMCs, taken from a glioma patient whose treatment included an IDH1 peptide vaccine. These receptors all come from a woman between 45 and 60 years old with glioma.

The chain recombines TRBV7-9 with TRBJ1-4, with TRBD1 as a possible D gene (6 bases). The CDR3 runs to 18 residues. Trimming removed 5 bases from V and 5 bases from J, with 24 bases in between. Germline-derived CDR1 and CDR2 are SEHNR and FQNEAQ (reference sequence). CDR3 DNA: TGTGCCAGCAGCGCTCCTCCTAAGGGGGGAGAACCGAATGAAAAACTGTTTTTT. As protein: CASSAPPKGGEPNEKLFF.

This clone came up a few times. The genes are TRBV19 and TRBJ1-4, with no clear D. Germline V CDR1 and CDR2: LNHDA, SQIVND (reference sequence). The ends were cut back, 2 bases at V and 6 bases at J, with 7 bases in the middle. The CDR3 sequence is 13 residues long. For the CDR3, the DNA is TGTGCCAGTAGTATATCAGGTGATGAAAAACTGTTTTTT. Translating it yields CASSISGDEKLFF.

This clone was counted a few times. The rearrangement links TRBV5-5 to TRBJ2-7; D uncertain. Germline loops: CDR1 SGHKS, CDR2 YYEKEE (reference sequence). This CDR3 comprises 12 residues. Trimming shortened V by 5 bases and J by 4 bases, and 10 bases separated the two germline ends. The CDR3 DNA sequence: TGTGCCAGCAGGCAGGTAGAATACGAGCAGTACTTC. It encodes CASRQVEYEQYF.

The chain links TRBV14 to TRBJ1-4; D is uncertain. CDR1 SGHDN and CDR2 FVKESK come from the germline V gene. V gave up 1 base and J gave up 5 bases, with 11 bases separating them. The CDR3 is 15 residues long. CDR3 coding DNA: TGTGCCAGCAGCCAAGGCAGCGGGGTAAATGAAAAACTGTTTTTT. Amino acids: CASSQGSGVNEKLFF.

The V call is TRBV19, the J call TRBJ2-6; D is undetermined. The germline V gene encodes CDR1 LNHDA and CDR2 SQIVND (reference sequence). The CDR3 runs 17 residues. Trimming removed 0 bases from V and 0 bases from J, with 9 bases in between. CDR3 DNA sequence: TGTGCCAGTAGTATAGAGCTACGAGCCTCTGGGGCCAACGTCCTGACTTTC. This sequence encodes CASSIELRASGANVLTF.

This chain connects TRBV15 to TRBJ1-5; D is undetermined. The CDR3 is 14 residues long. The germline V gene encodes CDR1 LNHNV and CDR2 YYDKDF (reference sequence). Between the trimmed V and J ends, which lost 3 bases and 3 bases, there was a span of 9 bases. The CDR3 is CATSSRAANQPQHF. The CDR3 DNA is TGTGCCACCAGCAGCCGGGCCGCCAATCAGCCCCAGCATTTT.

The genes are TRBV7-9 and TRBJ1-2; unclear D gene. Germline V gene data show CDR1 as SEHNR and CDR2 as FQNEAQ (reference sequence). The CDR3 runs to 16 residues. V gave up 5 bases and J gave up 6 bases, with 22 bases separating them. This chain's CDR3 is CASSPWKSRPLDGYTF. In nucleotides, the CDR3 is TGTGCCAGCAGCCCCTGGAAGTCCCGCCCTTTGGATGGCTACACCTTC.

The chain employs TRBV7-2 and TRBJ2-7; TRBD2 matches 11 bases. This CDR3 region has 14 residues. J gave up 7 bases and V 2 bases, and 4 bases lay outside the gene matches. Germline CDR1 and CDR2: SGHTA and FQGNSA. This CDR3 reads CASSLLAGGWEQYF. CDR3 coding DNA: TGTGCCAGCAGCTTACTAGCGGGAGGTTGGGAGCAGTACTTC.

The gene calls are TRBV11-2 and TRBJ2-3; 10 nucleotides match TRBD2. V gave up 3 bases and J gave up 5 bases; unmatched junction bases: 11. Germline CDR1 and CDR2: SGHAT and FQNNGV. CDR3 size: 17 residues. The CDR3 region is CASSLSPSGSGIDTQYF. The CDR3 DNA sequence: TGTGCCAGCAGCTTGTCTCCTAGCGGGAGTGGGATAGATACGCAGTATTTT.

The V and J genes are TRBV15 and TRBJ1-4; D is perhaps TRBD1 (6 bases). The V end was cut by 5 bases, the J end by 0 bases, with 13 bases between. This CDR3 contains 16 residues. Germline values: CDR1 LNHNV, CDR2 YYDKDF (reference sequence). The CDR3 DNA follows: TGTGCCACCAGCCCTGACAGGCAAGCAACTAATGAAAAACTGTTTTTT. This sequence encodes CATSPDRQATNEKLFF.

This chain uses TRBV5-1 with TRBJ2-3; D gene unclear. The V gene lost 0 bases and the J gene lost 1 base, with 12 bases spanning the gap. Germline V lookup: CDR1 SGHRS, CDR2 YFSETQ. The length of the CDR3 is 16 residues. In nucleotides, the CDR3 is TGCGCCAGCAGCTTGGAAGGGCGCTACGGCACAGATACGCAGTATTTT. It yields the protein CASSLEGRYGTDTQYF.

The chain links TRBV28 to TRBJ2-1, with D maybe TRBD1 (6 bases). Germline V gene lookup returns CDR1 MDHEN and CDR2 SYDVKM. The CDR3 loop spans 15 amino acids. V lost 5 bases and J 3 bases, leaving 14 bases between the germline ends. The CDR3 loop is CASSHGGQLYNEQFF. CDR3 nucleotides: TGTGCCAGCAGTCACGGCGGACAGCTCTACAATGAGCAGTTCTTC.

The chain links TRBV28 to TRBJ1-4, with D unresolved. Per germline, CDR1 MDHEN and CDR2 SYDVKM. The CDR3 contains 15 residues. With 5 bases removed from V and 0 bases from J, the gap between germline ends came to 10 bases. CDR3: CASSTSGATNEKLFF. CDR3 nucleotides: TGTGCCAGCAGTACCTCCGGGGCAACTAATGAAAAACTGTTTTTT.

In regard to this clone: This sample includes further DNA sequences coding for the same CDR3. The chain has TRBV10-1 and TRBJ2-1; no clear D. CDR1 is WNHNN, CDR2 SYGVQD, per germline (reference sequence). The CDR3 loop spans 12 amino acids. Trimming removed 2 bases from V and 4 bases from J, with 3 bases in between. The CDR3 DNA reads TGCGCCAGCAGTGAGGGATACAATGAGCAGTTCTTC. Encoded protein: CASSEGYNEQFF.

The chain links TRBV28 to TRBJ2-7, with TRBD1 matching 8 bases. The CDR3 runs 13 residues. The trim removed 8 bases at V and 0 bases at J, leaving 3 bases unmatched. Germline-derived CDR1 and CDR2 are MDHEN and SYDVKM. The CDR3, as DNA: TGTGCCAGCGGACAGGGTAGCTCCTACGAGCAGTACTTC. Its translation is CASGQGSSYEQYF.

A few counts support this clone. The chain has TRBV19 and TRBJ2-7, with 8 bases lining up with TRBD1. Per germline, CDR1 LNHDA and CDR2 SQIVND (reference sequence). The V gene end was trimmed by 4 bases and the J gene end by 4 bases; junction bases not matched to a gene: 6. The CDR3 runs 14 residues. CDR3 residues: CASSTLGQVYEQYF. CDR3 nucleotides: TGTGCCAGTAGTACCTTGGGACAGGTATACGAGCAGTACTTC.